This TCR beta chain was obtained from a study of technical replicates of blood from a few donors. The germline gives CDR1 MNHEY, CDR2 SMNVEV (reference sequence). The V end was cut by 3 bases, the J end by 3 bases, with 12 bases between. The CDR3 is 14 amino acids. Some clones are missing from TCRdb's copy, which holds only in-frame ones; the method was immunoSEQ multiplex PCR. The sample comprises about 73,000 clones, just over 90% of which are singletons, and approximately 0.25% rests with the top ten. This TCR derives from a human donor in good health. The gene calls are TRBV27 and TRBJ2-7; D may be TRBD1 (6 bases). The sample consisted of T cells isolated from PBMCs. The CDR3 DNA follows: TGTGCCAGCAGTTTCGGGCAGGGGAACTACGAGCAGTACTTC. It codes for CASSFGQGNYEQYF.